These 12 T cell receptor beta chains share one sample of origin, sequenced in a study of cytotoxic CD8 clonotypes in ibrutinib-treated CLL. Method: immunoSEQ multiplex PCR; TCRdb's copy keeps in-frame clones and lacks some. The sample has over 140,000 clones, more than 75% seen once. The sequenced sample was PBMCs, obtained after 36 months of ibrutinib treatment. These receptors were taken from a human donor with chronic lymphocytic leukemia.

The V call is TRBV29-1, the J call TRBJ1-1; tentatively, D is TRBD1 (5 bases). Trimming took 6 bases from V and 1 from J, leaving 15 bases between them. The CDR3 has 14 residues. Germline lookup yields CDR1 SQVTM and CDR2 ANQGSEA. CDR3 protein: CSVERGGRNTEAFF. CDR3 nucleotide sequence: TGCAGCGTCGAAAGGGGCGGAAGGAACACTGAAGCTTTCTTT.

This chain's CDR3 is CASRGSAVNTEAFF. CDR3 sequence (DNA): TGCGCCAGCCGGGGTTCGGCAGTGAACACTGAAGCTTTCTTT. The chain combines TRBV4-3 with TRBJ1-1; unclear D gene. The CDR3 is 14 amino acids. The V and J ends lost 8 bases and 0 bases respectively, with 13 bases between them. The germline V gene encodes CDR1 LGHNA and CDR2 YSLEER.

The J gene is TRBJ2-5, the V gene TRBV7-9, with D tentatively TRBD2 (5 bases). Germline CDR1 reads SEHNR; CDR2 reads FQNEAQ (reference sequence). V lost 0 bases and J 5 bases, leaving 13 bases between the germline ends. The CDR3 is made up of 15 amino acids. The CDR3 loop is CASSLADWVGETQYF. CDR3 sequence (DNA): TGTGCCAGCAGCTTAGCGGACTGGGTAGGGGAGACCCAGTACTTC.

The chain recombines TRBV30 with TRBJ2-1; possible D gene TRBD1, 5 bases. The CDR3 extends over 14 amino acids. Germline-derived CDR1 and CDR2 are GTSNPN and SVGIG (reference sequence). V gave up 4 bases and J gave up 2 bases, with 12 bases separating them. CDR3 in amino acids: CAWTLGATYNEQFF. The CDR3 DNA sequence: TGTGCCTGGACGCTTGGGGCCACCTACAATGAGCAGTTCTTC. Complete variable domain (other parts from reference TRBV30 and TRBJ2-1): SQTIHQWPATLVQPVGSPLSLECTVEGTSNPNLYWYRQAAGRGLQLLFYSVGIGQISSEVPQNLSASRPQDRQFILSSKKLLLSDSGFYLCAWTLGATYNEQFFGPGTRLTVL.

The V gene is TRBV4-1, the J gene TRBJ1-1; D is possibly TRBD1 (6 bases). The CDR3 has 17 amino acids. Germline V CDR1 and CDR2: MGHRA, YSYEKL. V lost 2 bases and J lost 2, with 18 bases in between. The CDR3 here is CASSQTRGEGINTEAFF. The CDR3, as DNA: TGCGCCAGCAGCCAAACCAGGGGCGAGGGGATTAACACTGAAGCTTTCTTT.

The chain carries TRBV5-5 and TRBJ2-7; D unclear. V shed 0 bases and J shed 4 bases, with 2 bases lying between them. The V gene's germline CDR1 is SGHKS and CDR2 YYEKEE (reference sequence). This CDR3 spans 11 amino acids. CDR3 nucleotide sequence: TGTGCCAGCAGCTTGGGATACGAGCAGTACTTC. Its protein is CASSLGYEQYF.

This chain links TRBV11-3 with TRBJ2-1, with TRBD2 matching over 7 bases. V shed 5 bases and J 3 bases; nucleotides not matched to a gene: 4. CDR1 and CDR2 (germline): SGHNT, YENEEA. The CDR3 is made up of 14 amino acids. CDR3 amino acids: CASSGGGGYNEQFF. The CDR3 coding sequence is TGTGCCAGCAGCGGCGGGGGAGGCTACAATGAGCAGTTCTTC.

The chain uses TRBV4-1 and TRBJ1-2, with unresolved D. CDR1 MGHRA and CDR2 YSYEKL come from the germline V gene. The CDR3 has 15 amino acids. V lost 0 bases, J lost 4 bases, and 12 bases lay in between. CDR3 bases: TGCGCCAGCAGCCAAGATGGAAGGGTAGGCTATGGCTACACCTTC. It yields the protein CASSQDGRVGYGYTF.

As DNA, the CDR3 is TGTGCCACCAATCGTAGGACAGGGGGGCCCGGGGAGCTGTTTTTT. It specifies CATNRRTGGPGELFF. The chain employs TRBV28 and TRBJ2-2; 10 nucleotides align to TRBD1. The CDR3 loop spans 15 amino acids. The V gene's germline CDR1 is MDHEN and CDR2 SYDVKM. With V trimmed by 10 bases and J by 6 bases, 11 bases remained unmatched. The full variable domain, completed using reference TRBV28 and TRBJ2-2, is DVKVTQSSRYLVKRTGEKVFLECVQDMDHENMFWYRQDPGLGLRLIYFSYDVKMKEKGDIPEGYSVSREKKERFSLILESASTNQTSMYLCATNRRTGGPGELFFGEGSRLTVL.

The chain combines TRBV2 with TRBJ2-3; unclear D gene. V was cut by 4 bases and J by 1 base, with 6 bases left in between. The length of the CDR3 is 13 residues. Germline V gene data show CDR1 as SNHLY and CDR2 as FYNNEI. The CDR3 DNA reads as TGTGCCAGCAGTGCCCGGGGCACAGATACGCAGTATTTT. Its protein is CASSARGTDTQYF. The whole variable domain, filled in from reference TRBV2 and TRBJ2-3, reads EPEVTQTPSHQVTQMGQEVILRCVPISNHLYFYWYRQILGQKVEFLVSFYNNEISEKSEIFDDQFSVERPDGSNFTLKIRSTKLEDSAMYFCASSARGTDTQYFGPGTRLTVL.

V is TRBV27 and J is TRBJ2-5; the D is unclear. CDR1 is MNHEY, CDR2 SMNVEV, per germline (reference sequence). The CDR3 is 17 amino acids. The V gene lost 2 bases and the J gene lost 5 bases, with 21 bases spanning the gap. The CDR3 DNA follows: TGTGCCAGCAGTTTAAACTCCCGCACCCCGACCGGGGAGACCCAGTACTTC. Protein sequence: CASSLNSRTPTGETQYF.

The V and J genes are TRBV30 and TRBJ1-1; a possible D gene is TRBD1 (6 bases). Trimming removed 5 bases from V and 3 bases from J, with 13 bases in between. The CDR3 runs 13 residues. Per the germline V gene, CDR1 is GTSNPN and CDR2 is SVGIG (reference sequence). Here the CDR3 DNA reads TGTGCCTGGGGTCCGGGACACTACACTGAAGCTTTCTTT. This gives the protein CAWGPGHYTEAFF.